Below, one TCR beta chain is given with its context. Its target is unknown. J gave up 5 bases and V 2 bases, and 6 bases lay outside the gene matches. Germline V gene sequence: CDR1 MNHEY, CDR2 SVGAGI. The CDR3 loop spans 15 amino acids. TCRdb's copy holds only in-frame clones and misses some; the assay was immunoSEQ multiplex PCR. The data hold roughly 70,000 clones, with approximately 95% observed a single time. This sample was taken from a study of cytomegalovirus exposure and HLA in healthy donors. The study's findings and limits: Cytomegalovirus association was assigned to around 150 TCR beta chains. Diagnosis of cytomegalovirus status made by the classifier reportedly showed high specificity and sensitivity.

This receptor was taken from a man aged 18-30 years in good health and CMV-seronegative. Sequenced sample: PBMCs. This chain joins TRBV6-5 and TRBJ2-7, with 10 positions matching TRBD1. CDR3 bases: TGTGCCAGCAGTTACAGGGGGACAGGGGTCAACGAGCAGTACTTC. Protein product: CASSYRGTGVNEQYF.